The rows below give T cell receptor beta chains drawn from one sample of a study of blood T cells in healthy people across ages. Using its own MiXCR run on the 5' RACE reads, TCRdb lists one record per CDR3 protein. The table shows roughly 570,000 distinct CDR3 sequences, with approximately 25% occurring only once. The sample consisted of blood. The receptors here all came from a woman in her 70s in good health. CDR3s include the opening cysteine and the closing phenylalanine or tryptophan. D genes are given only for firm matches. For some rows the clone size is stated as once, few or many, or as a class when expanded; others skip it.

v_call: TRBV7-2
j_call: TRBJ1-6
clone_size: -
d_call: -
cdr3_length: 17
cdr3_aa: CASSLVPPYSYNSPLHF
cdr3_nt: TGTGCCAGCAGCTTAGTCCCCCCGTACTCCTATAATTCACCCCTCCACTTT

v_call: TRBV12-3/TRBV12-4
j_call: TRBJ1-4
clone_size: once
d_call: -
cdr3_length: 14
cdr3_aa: CASSRGTFNEKLFF
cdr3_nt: TGTGCCAGCAGTAGAGGGACCTTTAATGAAAAACTGTTTTTT

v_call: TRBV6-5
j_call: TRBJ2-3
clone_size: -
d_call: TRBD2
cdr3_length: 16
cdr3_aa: CASSYTAGGFTDTQYF
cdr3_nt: TGTGCCAGCAGTTATACTGCGGGAGGGTTCACAGATACGCAGTATTTT

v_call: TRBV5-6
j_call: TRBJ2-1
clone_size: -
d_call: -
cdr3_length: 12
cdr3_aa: CASIYDGNEQFF
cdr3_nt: TGTGCCAGCATCTATGATGGGAATGAGCAGTTCTTC

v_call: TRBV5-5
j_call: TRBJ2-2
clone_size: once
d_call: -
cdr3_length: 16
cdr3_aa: CASSSPGDLNTGELFF
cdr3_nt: TGTGCCAGCAGCTCCCCAGGGGATCTGAACACCGGGGAGCTGTTTTTT

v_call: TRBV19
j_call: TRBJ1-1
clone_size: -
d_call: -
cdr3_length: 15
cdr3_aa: CASSVSGQWDTEAFF
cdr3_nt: TGTGCCAGTAGCGTTTCAGGCCAATGGGACACTGAAGCTTTCTTT

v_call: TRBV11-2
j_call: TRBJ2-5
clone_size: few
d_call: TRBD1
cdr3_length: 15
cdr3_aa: CASSSRQGAGETQYF
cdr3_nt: TGTGCCAGCAGCTCTAGACAGGGGGCAGGAGAGACCCAGTACTTC

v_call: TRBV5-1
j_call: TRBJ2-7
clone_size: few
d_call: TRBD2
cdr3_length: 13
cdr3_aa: CASSLRSAGEQYF
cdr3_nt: TGCGCCAGCAGCTTGAGGTCAGCGGGGGAGCAGTACTTC

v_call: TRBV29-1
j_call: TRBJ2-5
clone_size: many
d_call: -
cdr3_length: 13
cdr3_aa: CSVLGEDWETQYF
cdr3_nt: TGCAGCGTTTTGGGGGAGGATTGGGAGACCCAGTACTTC

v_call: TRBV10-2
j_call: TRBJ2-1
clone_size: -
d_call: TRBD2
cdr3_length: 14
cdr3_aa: CASTTSGGVGEQFF
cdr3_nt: TGCGCCAGCACCACTAGCGGGGGGGTTGGTGAGCAGTTCTTC